The 17 T cell receptor beta chains below were found in one sample sequenced in a study of blood T cell repertoires in COVID-19. Repertoires were generated with immunoSEQ multiplex PCR, while TCRdb's copy carries only in-frame clones and drops some. This sample has some 45,000 clones; approximately 86% occur once, and the top ten carry roughly a third. Specimen: peripheral blood. These TCRs come from a woman older than 75 with acute or convalescent COVID-19.

The rearrangement joins TRBV15 to TRBJ2-3; no definite D call. The CDR3 spans 15 residues. V gave up 0 bases and J gave up 6 bases, with 13 bases separating them. Per the germline V gene, CDR1 is LNHNV and CDR2 is YYDKDF (reference sequence). The CDR3 coding sequence is TGTGCCACCAGCAGAGATCCCGACTGGCAGGATACGCAGTATTTT. Translating gives CATSRDPDWQDTQYF.

This sequence joins TRBV24-1 and TRBJ1-5; D might be TRBD1 (5 bases). V was shortened by 5 bases and J by 6 bases, with 10 bases between the two germline ends. Germline loops: CDR1 KGHDR, CDR2 SFDVKD. The CDR3 sequence is 13 residues long. Here the CDR3 DNA reads TGTGCCACCAGTGCCCAGGGTGGTCAGCCCCAGCATTTT. Translating it yields CATSAQGGQPQHF.

The rearrangement uses TRBV19 and TRBJ2-5; D not resolved. The CDR3 is 15 amino acids. Germline CDR1 reads LNHDA; CDR2 reads SQIVND (reference sequence). V dropped 6 bases and J dropped 5 bases, with 19 bases sitting between them. The CDR3 reads CASSDLGEVRETQYF. The CDR3 DNA reads TGTGCCAGTAGCGATCTTGGAGAGGTCCGGGAGACCCAGTACTTC.

V gene TRBV3-1 (or the pseudogene TRBV3-2) combines with J gene TRBJ1-1, with D hard to call. Looked up from germline, CDR1 is LGHDT and CDR2 is YNNKEL (reference sequence). CDR3 size: 13 residues. V was pared by 1 base and J by 5 bases, with 8 bases between. CDR3 region: CASSQGGHTEAFF. In DNA form, the CDR3 reads TGTGCCAGCAGCCAAGGAGGGCATACTGAAGCTTTCTTT.

This clone was counted once. V gene TRBV2 combines with J gene TRBJ1-6; tentatively, D is TRBD1 (6 bases). The CDR3 is 12 amino acids. Germline CDR1 and CDR2: SNHLY and FYNNEI. V gave up 5 bases and J gave up 13 bases, with 12 bases separating them. CDR3 coding DNA: TGTGCCAGCAGTCCGGACCAGGGGCCCCTCCACTTT. It is translated as CASSPDQGPLHF.

V and J are TRBV5-6 and TRBJ1-1, with TRBD1 matching 8 bases. Germline CDR1 and CDR2: SGHDT and YYEEEE. With 2 bases clipped from V and 4 bases from J, the junction kept 4 bases outside the gene matches. The CDR3 length is 14 residues. In nucleotides, the CDR3 is TGTGCCAGCAGCTTAGGTCAGGGGGCCACTGAAGCTTTCTTT. Translation gives CASSLGQGATEAFF.

J is TRBJ2-5 and V is TRBV19, with TRBD2 matching 9 bases. The CDR3 has 15 residues. Germline V gene data show CDR1 as LNHDA and CDR2 as SQIVND (reference sequence). V was clipped by 3 bases and J by 4 bases; unmatched bases: 6. The CDR3 DNA is TGTGCCAGTAGTATCATGGCGGGAGGGCGAGAGACCCAGTACTTC. This codes for CASSIMAGGRETQYF.

This clone was counted a few times. This chain links TRBV30 with TRBJ1-3; 7 positions match TRBD1. The germline V gene encodes CDR1 GTSNPN and CDR2 SVGIG (reference sequence). CDR3 length: 15 amino acids. Trimming cost V 5 bases and J 2 bases; bases outside gene matches: 9. The CDR3 here is CAWGRTGAAGNTIYF. The CDR3 DNA is TGTGCCTGGGGTCGAACAGGGGCAGCTGGAAACACCATATATTTT.

This clone was seen only a few times. The CDR3 DNA reads TGTGCCAGCAGTGATCACGCTAGCGGGAGGAGTCGGCCATACGAGCAGTACTTC. Translated: CASSDHASGRSRPYEQYF. The chain joins TRBV6-1 to TRBJ2-7; TRBD2 matches at 11 bases. The CDR3 loop spans 18 amino acids. Unmatched junction bases numbered 14, after V lost 3 bases and J lost 4 bases. Looked up from germline, CDR1 is MNHNS and CDR2 is SASEGT.

The rearrangement joins TRBV3-1 (or the pseudogene TRBV3-2) to TRBJ1-1; a weak D match, TRBD1 (6 bases). With 1 base removed from V and 9 bases from J, the gap between germline ends came to 18 bases. The CDR3 sequence is 15 residues long. Germline V gene data show CDR1 as LGHDT and CDR2 as YNNKEL (reference sequence). The chain's CDR3 is CASSQGRFQGNQAFF. The CDR3, as DNA: TGTGCCAGCAGCCAAGGGAGGTTTCAGGGGAATCAAGCTTTCTTT.

The table lists this clone with a few counts. V gene TRBV20-1 combines with J gene TRBJ2-7; 8 nucleotides align to TRBD2. The CDR3 extends over 14 amino acids. Trimming cost V 3 bases and J 4 bases; bases outside gene matches: 8. CDR1 DFQATT and CDR2 SNEGSKA come from the germline V gene (reference sequence). CDR3: CSASRPTSAYEQYF. For the CDR3, the DNA is TGCAGTGCTAGTCGTCCGACTAGCGCTTACGAGCAGTACTTC.

The chain is built from TRBV7-2 and TRBJ1-4; D is uncertain. Germline-derived CDR1 and CDR2 are SGHTA and FQGNSA. Between the trimmed V and J ends, which lost 1 base and 5 bases, there was a span of 11 bases. CDR3 length: 15 amino acids. In DNA form, the CDR3 reads TGTGCCAGCAGCTTAGGACGGGTGGCAAATGAAAAACTGTTTTTT. Protein: CASSLGRVANEKLFF. Filled out from reference TRBV7-2 and TRBJ1-4, the complete variable domain reads GAGVSQSPSNKVTEKGKDVELRCDPISGHTALYWYRQSLGQGLEFLIYFQGNSAPDKSGLPSDRFSAERTGGSVSTLTIQRTQQEDSAVYLCASSLGRVANEKLFFGSGTQLSVL.

The chain employs TRBV18 and TRBJ2-7, with 7 bases fitting TRBD2. CDR3 length equals 16 residues. J gave up 0 bases and V 4 bases, and 9 bases lay outside the gene matches. Germline lookup yields CDR1 KGHSH and CDR2 LQKENI. The CDR3 region has the DNA TGTGCCAGCTCACTAGTTCTAGCGGCGTACTCCTACGAGCAGTACTTC. The encoded protein is CASSLVLAAYSYEQYF.

This clone has a handful of counts. The chain combines TRBV5-1 with TRBJ1-5; 9 bases fit TRBD1. Germline CDR1 is SGHRS and CDR2 is YFSETQ. V was clipped by 2 bases and J by 5 bases; unmatched bases: 5. The CDR3 sequence is 15 residues long. The CDR3 is CASSFAGQGDQPQHF. In DNA, the CDR3 is TGCGCCAGCAGCTTTGCGGGACAGGGTGATCAGCCCCAGCATTTT.

This clone has only a few counts. This chain uses TRBV7-9 with TRBJ1-1, with TRBD1 as a possible D gene (6 bases). Between the trimmed V and J ends, which lost 1 base and 4 bases, there was a span of 10 bases. The CDR3 is 14 residues long. CDR1 is SEHNR, CDR2 FQNEAQ, per germline (reference sequence). CDR3 bases: TGTGCCAGCAGCTTAGAGAGGGGGGGCACTGAAGCTTTCTTT. Translation: CASSLERGGTEAFF. The variable domain in full, completed from reference TRBV7-9 and TRBJ1-1, reads DTGVSQNPRHKITKRGQNVTFRCDPISEHNRLYWYRQTLGQGPEFLTYFQNEAQLEKSRLLSDRFSAERPKGSFSTLEIQRTEQGDSAMYLCASSLERGGTEAFFGQGTRLTVV.

The V call is TRBV3-1 (or the pseudogene TRBV3-2), the J call TRBJ2-1; TRBD1 aligns across 7 bases. The CDR3 is 12 amino acids. Unmatched junction bases numbered 5, after V lost 4 bases and J lost 11 bases. The germline V gene has CDR1 LGHDT and CDR2 YNNKEL (reference sequence). The CDR3: CASSLRGGQQFF. The CDR3 DNA sequence: TGTGCCAGCAGCCTCCGAGGGGGCCAGCAGTTCTTC.

The V gene is TRBV6-5, the J gene TRBJ2-1; a weak D match, TRBD1 (7 bases). Trimming pared 8 bases from V and 9 bases from J, leaving 20 bases between. Germline V CDR1 and CDR2: MNHEY, SVGAGI. The CDR3 loop spans 14 amino acids. The CDR3 reads CASPPTGTVSEQFF. DNA for the CDR3: TGTGCCAGCCCCCCGACAGGGACTGTGAGTGAGCAGTTCTTC.